The sequence of this T cell receptor (beta chain) was determined in a study of control samples from healthy donors and cancer patients. This clone came up a few times. V was clipped by 0 bases and J by 0 bases, with 6 bases between them. The CDR3 consists of 15 residues. From germline, CDR1 is KGHSH and CDR2 LQKENI. Profiled with immunoSEQ multiplex PCR; TCRdb holds only in-frame clones, not every one. This table has 100,000 to 150,000 clones, about nine tenths appearing once. The chain links TRBV18 to TRBJ1-3; D unresolved. The clonotype was recovered from a middle-aged man in good health. Material: blood. CDR3 DNA: TGTGCCAGCTCACCACCGGGGAGCTCTGGAAACACCATATATTTT. Its protein product is CASSPPGSSGNTIYF.